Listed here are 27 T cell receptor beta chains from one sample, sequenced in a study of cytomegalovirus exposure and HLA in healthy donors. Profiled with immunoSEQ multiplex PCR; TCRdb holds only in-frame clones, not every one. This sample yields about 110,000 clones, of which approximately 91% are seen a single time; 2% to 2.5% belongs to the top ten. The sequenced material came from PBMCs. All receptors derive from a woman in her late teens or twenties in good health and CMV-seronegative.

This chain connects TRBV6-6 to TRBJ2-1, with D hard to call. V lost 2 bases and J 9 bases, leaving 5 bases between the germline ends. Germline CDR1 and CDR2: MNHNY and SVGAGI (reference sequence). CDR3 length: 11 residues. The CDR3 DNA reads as TGTGCCAGCAGTTACCGGGTTGAGCAGTTCTTC. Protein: CASSYRVEQFF.

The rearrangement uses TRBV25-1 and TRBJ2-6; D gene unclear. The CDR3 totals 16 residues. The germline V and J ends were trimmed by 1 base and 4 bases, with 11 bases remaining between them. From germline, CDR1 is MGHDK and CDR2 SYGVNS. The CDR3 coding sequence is TGTGCCAGCAGTGAATTCAGGCAGACAGGGGCCAACGTCCTGACTTTC. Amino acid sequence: CASSEFRQTGANVLTF.

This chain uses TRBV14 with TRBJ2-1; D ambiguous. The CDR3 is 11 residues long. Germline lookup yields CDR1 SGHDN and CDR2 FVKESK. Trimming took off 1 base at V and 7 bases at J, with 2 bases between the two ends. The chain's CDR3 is CASSQVNEQFF. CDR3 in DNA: TGTGCCAGCAGCCAAGTAAATGAGCAGTTCTTC.

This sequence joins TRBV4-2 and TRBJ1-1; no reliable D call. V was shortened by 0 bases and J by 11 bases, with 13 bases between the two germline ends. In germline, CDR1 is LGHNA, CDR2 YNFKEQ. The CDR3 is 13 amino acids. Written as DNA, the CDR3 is TGTGCCAGCAGCCAAGAGTTCCCCGGAGTGGCTTTCTTT. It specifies CASSQEFPGVAFF.

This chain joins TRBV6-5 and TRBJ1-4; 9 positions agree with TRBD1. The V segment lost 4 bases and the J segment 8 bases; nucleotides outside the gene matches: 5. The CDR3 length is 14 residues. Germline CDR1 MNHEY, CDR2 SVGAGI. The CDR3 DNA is TGTGCCAGCAGTTGGGGGACAGGGAAGGAAAAACTGTTTTTT. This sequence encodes CASSWGTGKEKLFF.

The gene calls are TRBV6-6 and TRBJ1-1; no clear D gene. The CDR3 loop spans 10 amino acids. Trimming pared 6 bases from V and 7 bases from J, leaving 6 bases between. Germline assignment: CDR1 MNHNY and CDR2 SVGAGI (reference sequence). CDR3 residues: CASRSGEAFF. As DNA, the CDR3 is TGTGCCAGCAGGAGCGGTGAAGCTTTCTTT.

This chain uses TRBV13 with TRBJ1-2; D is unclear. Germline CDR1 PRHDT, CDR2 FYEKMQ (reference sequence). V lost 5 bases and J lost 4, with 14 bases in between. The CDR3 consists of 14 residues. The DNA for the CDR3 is TGTGCCAGCAGCCTACAGCGGAGAACCTATGGCTACACCTTC. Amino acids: CASSLQRRTYGYTF.

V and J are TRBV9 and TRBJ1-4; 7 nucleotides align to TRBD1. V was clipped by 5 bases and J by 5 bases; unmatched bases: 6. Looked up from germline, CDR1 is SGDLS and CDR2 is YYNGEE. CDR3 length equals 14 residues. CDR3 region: CASSVGQPNEKLFF. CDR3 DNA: TGTGCCAGCAGTGTGGGACAGCCAAATGAAAAACTGTTTTTT. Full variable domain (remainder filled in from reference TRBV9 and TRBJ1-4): DSGVTQTPKHLITATGQRVTLRCSPRSGDLSVYWYQQSLDQGLQFLIQYYNGEERAKGNILERFSAQQFPDLHSELNLSSLELGDSALYFCASSVGQPNEKLFFGSGTQLSVL.

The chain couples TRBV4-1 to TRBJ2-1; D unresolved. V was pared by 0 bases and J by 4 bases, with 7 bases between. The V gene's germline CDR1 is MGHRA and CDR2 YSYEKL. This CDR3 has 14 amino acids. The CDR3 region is CASSQDGRYNEQFF. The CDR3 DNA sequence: TGCGCCAGCAGCCAAGATGGGCGTTACAATGAGCAGTTCTTC.

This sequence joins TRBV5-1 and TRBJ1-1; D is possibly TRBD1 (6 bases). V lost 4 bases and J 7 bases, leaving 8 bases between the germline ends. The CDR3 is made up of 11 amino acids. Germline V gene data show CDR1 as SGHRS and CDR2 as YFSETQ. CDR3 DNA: TGCGCCAGCAGCGGACAGTTTGAAGCTTTCTTT. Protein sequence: CASSGQFEAFF.

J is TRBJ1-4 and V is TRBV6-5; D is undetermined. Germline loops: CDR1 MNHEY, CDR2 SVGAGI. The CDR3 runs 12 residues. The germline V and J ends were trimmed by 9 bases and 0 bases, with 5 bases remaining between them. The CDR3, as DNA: TGTGCCAGTAAATCAACTAATGAAAAACTGTTTTTT. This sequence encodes CASKSTNEKLFF.

The CDR3 DNA sequence: TGTGCCAGCGGTCCCCCGGGACTAGCTCACGAGCAGTACTTC. This sequence encodes CASGPPGLAHEQYF. J is TRBJ2-7 and V is TRBV7-2; 9 bases are shared with TRBD2. The V segment lost 8 bases and the J segment 5 bases; nucleotides outside the gene matches: 10. The CDR3 length is 14 residues. Looked up from germline, CDR1 is SGHTA and CDR2 is FQGNSA.

The CDR3 nucleotides are TGTGCCAGCAGTGAATATTTGGCGGGGGCGGGGGAGCTGTTTTTT. Translation gives CASSEYLAGAGELFF. The chain is built from TRBV25-1 and TRBJ2-2; perhaps TRBD2 as D (7 bases). Trimming removed 0 bases at V and 8 bases at J, with 13 bases between. This CDR3 spans 15 amino acids. CDR1 is MGHDK and CDR2 is SYGVNS in the germline V gene. The full variable domain, in which reference TRBV25-1 and TRBJ2-2 provide the parts outside the CDR3, is EADIYQTPRYLVIGTGKKITLECSQTMGHDKMYWYQQDPGMELHLIHYSYGVNSTEKGDLSSESTVSRIRTEHFPLTLESARPSHTSQYLCASSEYLAGAGELFFGEGSRLTVL.

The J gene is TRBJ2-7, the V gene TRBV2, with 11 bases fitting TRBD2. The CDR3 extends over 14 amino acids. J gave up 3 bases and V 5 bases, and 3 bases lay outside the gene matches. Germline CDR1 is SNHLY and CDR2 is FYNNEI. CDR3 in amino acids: CASSPLAGDYEQYF. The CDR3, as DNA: TGTGCCAGCAGTCCACTAGCGGGAGACTACGAGCAGTACTTC.

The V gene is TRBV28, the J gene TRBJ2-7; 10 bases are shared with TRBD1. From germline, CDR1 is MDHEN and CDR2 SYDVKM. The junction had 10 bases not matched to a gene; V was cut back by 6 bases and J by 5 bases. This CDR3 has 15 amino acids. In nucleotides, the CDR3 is TGTGCCAGCAGCCTTTACGGGACAGGGGACCACGAGCAGTACTTC. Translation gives CASSLYGTGDHEQYF.

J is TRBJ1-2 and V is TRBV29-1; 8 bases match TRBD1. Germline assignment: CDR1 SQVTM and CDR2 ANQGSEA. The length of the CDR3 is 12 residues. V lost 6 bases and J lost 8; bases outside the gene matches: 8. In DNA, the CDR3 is TGCAGCGTGCCCGGACAGGGTGAGGGCTACACCTTC. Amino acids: CSVPGQGEGYTF.

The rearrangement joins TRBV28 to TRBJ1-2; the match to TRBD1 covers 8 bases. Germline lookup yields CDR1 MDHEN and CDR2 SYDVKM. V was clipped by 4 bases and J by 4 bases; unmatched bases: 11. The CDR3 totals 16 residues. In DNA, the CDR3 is TGTGCCAGCAGTTCTATTGGACAGGGAGGTAGCTATGGCTACACCTTC. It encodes CASSSIGQGGSYGYTF.

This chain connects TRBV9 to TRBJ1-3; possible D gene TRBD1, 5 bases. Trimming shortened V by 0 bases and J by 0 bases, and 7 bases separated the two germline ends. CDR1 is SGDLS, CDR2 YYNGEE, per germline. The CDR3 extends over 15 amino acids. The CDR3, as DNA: TGTGCCAGCAGCGTAGCGACAGACTCTGGAAACACCATATATTTT. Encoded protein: CASSVATDSGNTIYF.

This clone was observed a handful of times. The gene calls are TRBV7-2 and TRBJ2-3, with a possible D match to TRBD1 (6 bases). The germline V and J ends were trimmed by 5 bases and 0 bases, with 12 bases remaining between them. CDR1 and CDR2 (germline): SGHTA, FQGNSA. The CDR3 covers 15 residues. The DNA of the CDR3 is TGTGCCAGCAGCCCCGGACAGCCTAGCACAGATACGCAGTATTTT. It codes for CASSPGQPSTDTQYF.

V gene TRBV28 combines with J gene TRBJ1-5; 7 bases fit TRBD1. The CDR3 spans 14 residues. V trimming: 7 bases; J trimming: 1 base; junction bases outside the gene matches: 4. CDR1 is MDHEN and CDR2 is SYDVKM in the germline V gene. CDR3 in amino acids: CASTIRGSNQPQHF. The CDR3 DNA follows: TGTGCCAGCACCATCAGGGGGAGCAATCAGCCCCAGCATTTT.

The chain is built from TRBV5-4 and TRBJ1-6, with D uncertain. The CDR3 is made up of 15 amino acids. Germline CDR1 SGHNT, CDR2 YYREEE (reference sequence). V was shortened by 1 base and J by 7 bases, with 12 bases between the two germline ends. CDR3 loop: CASSLTVEANSPLHF. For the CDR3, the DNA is TGTGCCAGCAGCTTGACGGTCGAGGCAAATTCACCCCTCCACTTT.

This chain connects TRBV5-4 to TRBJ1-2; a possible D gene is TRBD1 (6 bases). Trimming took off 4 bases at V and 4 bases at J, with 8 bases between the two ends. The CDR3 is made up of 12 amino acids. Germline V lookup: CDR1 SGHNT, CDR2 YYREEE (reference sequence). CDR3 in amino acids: CASSVDSYGYTF. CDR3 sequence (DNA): TGTGCCAGCAGCGTGGACAGCTATGGCTACACCTTC.

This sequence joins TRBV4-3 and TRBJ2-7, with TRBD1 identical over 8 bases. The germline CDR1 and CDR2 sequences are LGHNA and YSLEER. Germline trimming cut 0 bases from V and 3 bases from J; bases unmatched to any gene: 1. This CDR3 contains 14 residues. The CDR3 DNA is TGCGCCAGCAGCCAAGACACAGGGGGCTACGAGCAGTACTTC. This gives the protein CASSQDTGGYEQYF.

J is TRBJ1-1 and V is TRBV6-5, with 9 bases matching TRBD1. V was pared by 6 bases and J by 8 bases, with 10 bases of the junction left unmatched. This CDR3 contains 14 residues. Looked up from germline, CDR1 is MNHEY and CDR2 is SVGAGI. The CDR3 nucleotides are TGTGCCAGCAGCCCGATCACAGGGGGCGCCGAAGCTTTCTTT. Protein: CASSPITGGAEAFF.

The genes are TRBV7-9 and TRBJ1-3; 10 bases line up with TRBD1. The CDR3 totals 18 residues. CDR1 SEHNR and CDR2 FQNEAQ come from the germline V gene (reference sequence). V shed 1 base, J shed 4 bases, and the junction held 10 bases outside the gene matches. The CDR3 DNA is TGTGCCAGCAGCTTAGTGGGACAGGGGCAGAAATCGGGAAACACCATATATTTT. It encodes CASSLVGQGQKSGNTIYF.

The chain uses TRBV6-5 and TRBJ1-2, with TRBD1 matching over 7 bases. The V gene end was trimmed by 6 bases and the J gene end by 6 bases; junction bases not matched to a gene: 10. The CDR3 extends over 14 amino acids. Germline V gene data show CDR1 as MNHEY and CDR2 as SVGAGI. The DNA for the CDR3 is TGTGCCAGCAGAACGCGTGTAACAGGGGATGGCTACACCTTC. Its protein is CASRTRVTGDGYTF.

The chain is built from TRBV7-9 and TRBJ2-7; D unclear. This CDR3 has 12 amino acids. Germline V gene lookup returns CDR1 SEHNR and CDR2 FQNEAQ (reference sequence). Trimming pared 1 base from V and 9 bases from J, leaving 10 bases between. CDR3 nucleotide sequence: TGTGCCAGCAGCTTAGAGAAGAACGGGCAGTACTTC. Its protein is CASSLEKNGQYF.